This TCR beta chain was identified in a study of blood T cell repertoires in COVID-19. The CDR3 is 14 amino acids. After removal of 6 bases from V and 5 bases from J, the junction contained 4 bases not matched to a gene. Germline-derived CDR1 and CDR2 are MNHEY and SVGAGI. In the original analysis: Estimation of nucleated cell counts was performed using reference gene primer amplification. The protocol was immunoSEQ multiplex PCR, while the TCRdb copy is restricted to in-frame clones and leaves out a portion. That table supplies the V and J calls and clone size; D and trimming were determined from the DNA. Altogether about 170,000 clones are present, 82% being singletons, with the ten largest covering about 7.7%.

The clonotype originates from a woman aged 40 to 49 with COVID-19, enrolled during active disease. The genes are TRBV6-5 and TRBJ2-5; 12 nucleotides align to TRBD2. Material for sequencing was peripheral blood. The CDR3 sequence is CASRTLAGGETQYF. The CDR3 DNA reads as TGTGCCAGCAGAACACTAGCGGGGGGTGAGACCCAGTACTTC.